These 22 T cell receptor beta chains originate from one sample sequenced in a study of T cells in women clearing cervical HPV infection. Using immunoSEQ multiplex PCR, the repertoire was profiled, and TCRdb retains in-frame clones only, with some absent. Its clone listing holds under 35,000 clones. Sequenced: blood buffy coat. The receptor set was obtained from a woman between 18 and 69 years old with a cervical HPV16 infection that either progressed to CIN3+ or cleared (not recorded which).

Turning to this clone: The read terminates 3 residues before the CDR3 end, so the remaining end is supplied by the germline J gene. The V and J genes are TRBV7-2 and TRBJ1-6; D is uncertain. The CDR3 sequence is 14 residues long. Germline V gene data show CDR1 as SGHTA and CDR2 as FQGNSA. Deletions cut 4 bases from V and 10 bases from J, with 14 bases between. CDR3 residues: CASSSTAGWSPLHF. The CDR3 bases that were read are TGTGCCAGCAGCTCGACCGCCGGGTGGTCACCC.

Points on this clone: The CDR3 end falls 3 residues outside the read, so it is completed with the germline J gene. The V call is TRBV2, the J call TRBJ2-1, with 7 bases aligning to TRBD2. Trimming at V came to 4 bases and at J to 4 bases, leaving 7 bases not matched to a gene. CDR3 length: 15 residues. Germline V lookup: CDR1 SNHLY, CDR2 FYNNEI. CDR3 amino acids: CASSGQRGSYNEQFF. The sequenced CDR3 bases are TGTGCCAGCAGTGGGCAGCGGGGTTCGTACAATGAG. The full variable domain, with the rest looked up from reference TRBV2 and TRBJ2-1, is EPEVTQTPSHQVTQMGQEVILRCVPISNHLYFYWYRQILGQKVEFLVSFYNNEISEKSEIFDDQFSVERPDGSNFTLKIRSTKLEDSAMYFCASSGQRGSYNEQFFGPGTRLTVL.

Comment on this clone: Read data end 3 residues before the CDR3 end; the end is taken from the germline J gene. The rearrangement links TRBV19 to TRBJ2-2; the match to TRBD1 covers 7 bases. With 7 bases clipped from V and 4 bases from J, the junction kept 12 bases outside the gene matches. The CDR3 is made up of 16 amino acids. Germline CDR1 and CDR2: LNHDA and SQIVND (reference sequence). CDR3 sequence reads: CASMQKRQGATGELFF. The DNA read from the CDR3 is TGTGCCAGTATGCAGAAGCGACAGGGAGCCACCGGGGAG.

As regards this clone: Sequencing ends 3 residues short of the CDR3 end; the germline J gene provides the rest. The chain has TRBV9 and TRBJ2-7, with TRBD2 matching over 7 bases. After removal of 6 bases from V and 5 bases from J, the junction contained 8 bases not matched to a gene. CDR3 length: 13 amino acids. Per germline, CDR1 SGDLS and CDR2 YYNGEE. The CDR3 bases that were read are TGTGCCAGCAACATCGGGGGGTCCGACGAG. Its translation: CASNIGGSDE. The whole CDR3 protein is CASNIGGSDEQYF.

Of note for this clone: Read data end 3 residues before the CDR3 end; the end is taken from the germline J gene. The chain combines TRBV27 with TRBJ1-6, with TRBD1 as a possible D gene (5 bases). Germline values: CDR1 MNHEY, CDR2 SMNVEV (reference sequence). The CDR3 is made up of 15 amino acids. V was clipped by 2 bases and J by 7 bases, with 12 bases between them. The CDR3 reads CASSLEGRLNSPLHF. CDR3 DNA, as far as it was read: TGTGCCAGCAGTTTAGAGGGGCGATTGAATTCACCC.

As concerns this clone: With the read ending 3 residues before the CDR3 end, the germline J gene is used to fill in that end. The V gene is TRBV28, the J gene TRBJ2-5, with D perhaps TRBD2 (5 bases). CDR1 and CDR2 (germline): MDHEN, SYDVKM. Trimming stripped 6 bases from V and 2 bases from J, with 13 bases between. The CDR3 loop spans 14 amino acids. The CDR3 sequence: CASSLVGEQETQYF. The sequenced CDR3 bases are TGTGCCAGCAGCCTTGTCGGGGAGCAAGAGACC.

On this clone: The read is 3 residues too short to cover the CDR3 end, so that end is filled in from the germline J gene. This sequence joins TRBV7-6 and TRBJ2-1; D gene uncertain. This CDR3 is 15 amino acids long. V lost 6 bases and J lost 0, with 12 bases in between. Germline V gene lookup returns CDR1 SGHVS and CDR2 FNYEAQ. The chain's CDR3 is CASSLLPSSYNEQFF. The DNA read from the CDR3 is TGTGCCAGCAGTCTCCTACCAAGCTCCTACAATGAG.

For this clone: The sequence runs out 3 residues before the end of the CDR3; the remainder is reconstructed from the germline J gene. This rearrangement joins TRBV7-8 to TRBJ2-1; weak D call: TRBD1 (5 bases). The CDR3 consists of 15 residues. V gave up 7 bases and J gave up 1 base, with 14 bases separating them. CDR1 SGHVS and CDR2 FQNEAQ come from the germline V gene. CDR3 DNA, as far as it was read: TGTGCCAGCACCCCCCCGGACAAGTCCTACAATGAG. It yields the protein CASTPPDKSYNE. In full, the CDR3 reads CASTPPDKSYNEQFF.

Incomplete CDR3 DNA: TGTGCCAGCAGCTTGGAGGGACAGGGGGCCACTGAA. Protein sequence: CASSLEGQGATE. The whole CDR3 is CASSLEGQGATEAFF. The rearrangement links TRBV5-4 to TRBJ1-1, with 12 bases matching TRBD1. The missing CDR3 end, 3 residues past where the read stops, is filled in from the germline J gene. The CDR3 totals 15 residues. Per the germline V gene, CDR1 is SGHNT and CDR2 is YYREEE (reference sequence). V trimming: 0 bases; J trimming: 4 bases; junction bases outside the gene matches: 1.

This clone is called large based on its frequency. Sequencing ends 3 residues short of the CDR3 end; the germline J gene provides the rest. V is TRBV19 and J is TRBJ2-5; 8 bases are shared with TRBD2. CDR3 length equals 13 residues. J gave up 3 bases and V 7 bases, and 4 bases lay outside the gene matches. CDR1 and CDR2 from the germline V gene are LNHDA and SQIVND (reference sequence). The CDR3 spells CASTPGGEETQYF. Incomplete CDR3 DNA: TGTGCCAGTACCCCGGGGGGGGAAGAGACC.

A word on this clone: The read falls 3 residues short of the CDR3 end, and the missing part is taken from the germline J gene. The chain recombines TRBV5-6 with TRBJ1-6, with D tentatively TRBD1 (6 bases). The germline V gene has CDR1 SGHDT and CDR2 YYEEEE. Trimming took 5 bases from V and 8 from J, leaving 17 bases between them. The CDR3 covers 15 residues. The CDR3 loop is CASSFEGVTDSPLHF. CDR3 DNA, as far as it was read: TGTGCCAGCAGTTTCGAGGGGGTTACGGATTCACCC.

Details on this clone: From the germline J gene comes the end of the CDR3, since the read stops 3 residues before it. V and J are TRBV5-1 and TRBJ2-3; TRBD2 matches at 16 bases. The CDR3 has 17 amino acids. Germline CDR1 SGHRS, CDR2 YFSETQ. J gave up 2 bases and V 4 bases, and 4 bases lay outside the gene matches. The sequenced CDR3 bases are TGCGCCAGCAGCGATGGGACTAGCGGGGGGGTCACAGATACG. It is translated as CASSDGTSGGVTDT. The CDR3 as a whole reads CASSDGTSGGVTDTQYF. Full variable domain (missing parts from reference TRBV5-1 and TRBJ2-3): KAGVTQTPRYLIKTRGQQVTLSCSPISGHRSVSWYQQTPGQGLQFLFEYFSETQRNKGNFPGRFSGRQFSNSRSEMNVSTLELGDSALYLCASSDGTSGGVTDTQYFGPGTRLTVL.

The CDR3 DNA, read in part, is TGCGCCAGCAGCTCAGGGACAGGGGGCCACGAG. Residues: CASSSGTGGHE. The entire CDR3 is CASSSGTGGHEQYF. The chain links TRBV5-1 to TRBJ2-7; 12 bases are shared with TRBD1. The read is 3 residues too short to cover the CDR3 end, so that end is filled in from the germline J gene. This CDR3 has 14 amino acids. Germline-derived CDR1 and CDR2 are SGHRS and YFSETQ. V was pared by 3 bases and J by 5 bases, with 3 bases of the junction left unmatched.

Partial CDR3 DNA: TGTGCCAGCAGCCGTCGCAGGGGGGATGAAAAA. It translates to CASSRRRGDEK. The entire CDR3 reads CASSRRRGDEKLFF. This chain connects TRBV16 to TRBJ1-4, with TRBD1 identical over 7 bases. The sequence runs out 3 residues before the end of the CDR3; the remainder is reconstructed from the germline J gene. The length of the CDR3 is 14 residues. The germline gives CDR1 KGHSY, CDR2 FQNENV. V was clipped by 4 bases and J by 6 bases; unmatched bases: 5.

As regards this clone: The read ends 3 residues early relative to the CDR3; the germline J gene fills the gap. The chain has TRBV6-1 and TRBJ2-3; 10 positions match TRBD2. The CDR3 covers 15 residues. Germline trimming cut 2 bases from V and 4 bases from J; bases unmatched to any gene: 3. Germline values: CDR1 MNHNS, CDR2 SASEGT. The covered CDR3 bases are TGTGCCAGCAGTGAACTAGCGGGGGACTCAGATACG. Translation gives CASSELAGDSDT. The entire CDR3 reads CASSELAGDSDTQYF.

The CDR3 loop reads CASSLRGQGNNNEQFF. Incomplete CDR3 DNA: TGCGCCAGCAGCTTGAGGGGACAGGGGAATAACAATGAG. V gene TRBV5-1 combines with J gene TRBJ2-1, with 10 bases matching TRBD1. Read data end 3 residues before the CDR3 end; the end is taken from the germline J gene. The CDR3 contains 16 residues. Germline CDR1 is SGHRS and CDR2 is YFSETQ. The J segment lost 5 bases and the V segment lost 1 base, leaving 6 bases of the junction unmatched.

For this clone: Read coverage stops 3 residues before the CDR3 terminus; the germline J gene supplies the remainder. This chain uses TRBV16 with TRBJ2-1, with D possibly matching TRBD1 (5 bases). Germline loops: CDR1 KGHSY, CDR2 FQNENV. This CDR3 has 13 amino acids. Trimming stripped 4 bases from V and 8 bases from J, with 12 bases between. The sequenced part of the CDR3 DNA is TGTGCCAGCAGCCTTCCCCAAGGGGATGAG. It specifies CASSLPQGDE. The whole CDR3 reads CASSLPQGDEQFF.

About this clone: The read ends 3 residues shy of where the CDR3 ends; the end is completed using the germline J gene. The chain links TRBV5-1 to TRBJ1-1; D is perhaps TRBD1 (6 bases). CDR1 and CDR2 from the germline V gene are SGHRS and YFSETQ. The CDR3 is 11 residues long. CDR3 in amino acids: CASSFRQEAFF. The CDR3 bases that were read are TGCGCCAGCAGCTTCCGACAGGAG.

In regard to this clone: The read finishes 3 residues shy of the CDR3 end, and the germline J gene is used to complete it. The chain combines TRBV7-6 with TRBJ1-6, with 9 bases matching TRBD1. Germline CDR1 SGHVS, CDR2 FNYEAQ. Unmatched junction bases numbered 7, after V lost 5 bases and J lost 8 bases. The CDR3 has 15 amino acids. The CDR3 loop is CASSTRDREYSPLHF. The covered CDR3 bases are TGTGCCAGCAGCACCCGGGACAGGGAATATTCACCC.

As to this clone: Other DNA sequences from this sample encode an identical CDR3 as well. CDR3 loop: CASRPGTGGTEAFF. The CDR3 DNA, read in part, is TGCGCCAGCCGCCCCGGGACAGGCGGTACTGAA. This sequence joins TRBV5-1 and TRBJ1-1; TRBD1 agrees at 8 bases. The CDR3 end is not reached by the read, which stops 3 residues before it; the germline J gene fills it in. V lost 7 bases and J lost 5; bases outside the gene matches: 10. CDR3 length equals 14 residues. Germline V gene data show CDR1 as SGHRS and CDR2 as YFSETQ. The full variable domain, with the rest looked up from reference TRBV5-1 and TRBJ1-1, is KAGVTQTPRYLIKTRGQQVTLSCSPISGHRSVSWYQQTPGQGLQFLFEYFSETQRNKGNFPGRFSGRQFSNSRSEMNVSTLELGDSALYLCASRPGTGGTEAFFGQGTRLTVV.

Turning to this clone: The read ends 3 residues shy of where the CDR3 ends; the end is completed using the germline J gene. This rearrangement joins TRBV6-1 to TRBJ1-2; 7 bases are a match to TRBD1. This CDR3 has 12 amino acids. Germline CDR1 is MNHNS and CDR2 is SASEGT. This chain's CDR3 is CASSETGEGYTF. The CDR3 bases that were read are TGTGCCAGCAGTGAAACAGGGGAAGGC.

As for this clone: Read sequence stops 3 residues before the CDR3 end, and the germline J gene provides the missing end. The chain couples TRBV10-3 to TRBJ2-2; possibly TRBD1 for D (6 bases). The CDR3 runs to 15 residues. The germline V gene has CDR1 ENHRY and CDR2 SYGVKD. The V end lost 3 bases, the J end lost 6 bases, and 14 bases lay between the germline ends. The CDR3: CAISDRQDGAGELFF. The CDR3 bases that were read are TGTGCCATCAGTGATAGACAGGATGGGGCCGGGGAG.